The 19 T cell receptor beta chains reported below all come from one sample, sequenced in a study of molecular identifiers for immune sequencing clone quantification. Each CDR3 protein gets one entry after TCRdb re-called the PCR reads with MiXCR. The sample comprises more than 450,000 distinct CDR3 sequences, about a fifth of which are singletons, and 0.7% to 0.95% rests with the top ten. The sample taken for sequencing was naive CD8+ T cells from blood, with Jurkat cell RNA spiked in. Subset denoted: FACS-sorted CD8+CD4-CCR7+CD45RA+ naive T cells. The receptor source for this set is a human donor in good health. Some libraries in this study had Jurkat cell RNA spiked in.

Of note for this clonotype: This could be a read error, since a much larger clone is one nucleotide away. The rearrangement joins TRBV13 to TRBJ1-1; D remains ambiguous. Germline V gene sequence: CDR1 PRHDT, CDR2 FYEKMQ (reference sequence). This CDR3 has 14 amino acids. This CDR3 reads CASSLGRLNTEALF. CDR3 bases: TGTGCCAGCAGCTTAGGGCGCCTGAACACTGAAGCTCTCTTT.

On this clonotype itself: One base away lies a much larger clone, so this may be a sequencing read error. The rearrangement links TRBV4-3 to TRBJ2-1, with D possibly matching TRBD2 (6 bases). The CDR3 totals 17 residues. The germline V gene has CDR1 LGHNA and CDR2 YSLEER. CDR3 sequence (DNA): TGCGCCAGCGGCCAAGACATTAGCCTAGCGATCATAAATGAGCAGTTCTTC. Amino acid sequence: CASGQDISLAIINEQFF.

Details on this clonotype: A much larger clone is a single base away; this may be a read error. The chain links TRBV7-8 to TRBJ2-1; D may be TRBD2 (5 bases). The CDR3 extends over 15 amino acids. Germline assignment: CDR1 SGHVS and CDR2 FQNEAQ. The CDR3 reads CASSLSLATYNGQFF. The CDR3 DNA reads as TGTGCCAGCAGCTTATCTCTAGCCACCTACAATGGGCAGTTCTTC. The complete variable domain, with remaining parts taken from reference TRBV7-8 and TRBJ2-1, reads GAGVSQSPRYKVAKRGQDVALRCDPISGHVSLFWYQQALGQGPEFLTYFQNEAQLDKSGLPSDRFFAERPEGSVSTLKIQRTQQEDSAVYLCASSLSLATYNGQFFGPGTRLTVL.

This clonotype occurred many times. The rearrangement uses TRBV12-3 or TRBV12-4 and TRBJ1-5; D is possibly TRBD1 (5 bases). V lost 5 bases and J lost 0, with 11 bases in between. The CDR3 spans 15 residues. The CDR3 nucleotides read TGTGCCAGCAGTCCGGGGGATTTTAGCAATCAGCCCCAGCATTTT. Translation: CASSPGDFSNQPQHF.

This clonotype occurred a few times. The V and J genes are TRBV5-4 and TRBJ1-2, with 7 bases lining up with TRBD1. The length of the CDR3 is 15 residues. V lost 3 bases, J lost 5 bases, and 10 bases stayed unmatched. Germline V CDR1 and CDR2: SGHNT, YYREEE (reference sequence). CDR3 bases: TGTGCCAGCAGCTCCTGGGACAGTTACTTATATGGCTACACCTTC. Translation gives CASSSWDSYLYGYTF.

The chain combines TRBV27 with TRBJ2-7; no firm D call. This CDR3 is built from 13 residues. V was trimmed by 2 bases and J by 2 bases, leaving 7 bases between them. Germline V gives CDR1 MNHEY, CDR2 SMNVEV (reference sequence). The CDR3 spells CASSLGWTYEQYF. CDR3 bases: TGTGCCAGCAGTTTAGGGTGGACCTACGAGCAGTACTTC.

Written as DNA, the CDR3 is TGTGCCAGCAGCCCGGCGGAGCCACGGAACACTGAAGCTTTCTTT. This sequence encodes CASSPAEPRNTEAFF. The gene calls are TRBV4-2 and TRBJ1-1; D not resolved. CDR3 length: 15 residues. The germline V and J ends were trimmed by 4 bases and 1 base, with 13 bases remaining between them. CDR1 and CDR2 from the germline V gene are LGHNA and YNFKEQ.

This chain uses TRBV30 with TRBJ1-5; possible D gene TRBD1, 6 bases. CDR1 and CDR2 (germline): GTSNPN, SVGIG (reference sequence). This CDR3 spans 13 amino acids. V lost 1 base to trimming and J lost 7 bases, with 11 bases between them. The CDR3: CAWSETGGQPQHF. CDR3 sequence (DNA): TGTGCCTGGAGTGAGACAGGTGGGCAGCCCCAGCATTTT. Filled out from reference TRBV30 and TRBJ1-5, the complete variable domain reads SQTIHQWPATLVQPVGSPLSLECTVEGTSNPNLYWYRQAAGRGLQLLFYSVGIGQISSEVPQNLSASRPQDRQFILSSKKLLLSDSGFYLCAWSETGGQPQHFGDGTRLSIL.

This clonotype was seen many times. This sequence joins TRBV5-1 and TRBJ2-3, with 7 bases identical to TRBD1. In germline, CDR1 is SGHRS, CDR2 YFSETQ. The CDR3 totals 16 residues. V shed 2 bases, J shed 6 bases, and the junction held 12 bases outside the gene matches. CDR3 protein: CASSFPLTGLLDTQYF. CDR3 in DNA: TGCGCCAGCAGCTTTCCTTTGACAGGGCTGTTGGATACGCAGTATTTT. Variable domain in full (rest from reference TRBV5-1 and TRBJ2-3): KAGVTQTPRYLIKTRGQQVTLSCSPISGHRSVSWYQQTPGQGLQFLFEYFSETQRNKGNFPGRFSGRQFSNSRSEMNVSTLELGDSALYLCASSFPLTGLLDTQYFGPGTRLTVL.

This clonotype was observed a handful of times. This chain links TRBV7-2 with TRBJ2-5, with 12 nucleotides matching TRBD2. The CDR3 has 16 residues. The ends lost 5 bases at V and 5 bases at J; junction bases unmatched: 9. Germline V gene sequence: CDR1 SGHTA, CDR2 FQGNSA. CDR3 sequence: CASSPGTLAGGETQYF. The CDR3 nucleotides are TGTGCCAGCAGCCCGGGGACGCTAGCGGGGGGGGAGACCCAGTACTTC.

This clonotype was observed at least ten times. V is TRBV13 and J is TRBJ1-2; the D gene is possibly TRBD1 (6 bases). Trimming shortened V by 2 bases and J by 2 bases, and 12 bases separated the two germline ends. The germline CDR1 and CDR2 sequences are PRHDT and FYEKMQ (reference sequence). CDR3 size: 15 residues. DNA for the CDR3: TGTGCCAGCAGCTTATCGGACAGCCTAAACTATGGCTACACCTTC. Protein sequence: CASSLSDSLNYGYTF.

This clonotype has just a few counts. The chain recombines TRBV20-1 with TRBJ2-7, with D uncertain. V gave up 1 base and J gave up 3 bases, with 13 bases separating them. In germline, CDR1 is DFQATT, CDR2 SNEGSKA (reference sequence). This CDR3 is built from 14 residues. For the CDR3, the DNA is TGCAGTGCTAGAGGGGTCGGCCTAGGCTACGAGCAGTACTTC. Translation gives CSARGVGLGYEQYF.

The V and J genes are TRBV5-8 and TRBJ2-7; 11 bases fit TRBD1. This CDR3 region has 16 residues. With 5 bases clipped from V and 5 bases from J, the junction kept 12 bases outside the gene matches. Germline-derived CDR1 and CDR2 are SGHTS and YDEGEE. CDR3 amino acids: CASSGRDRGSGHEQYF. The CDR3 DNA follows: TGTGCCAGCAGTGGCCGGGACAGGGGGTCCGGCCACGAGCAGTACTTC.

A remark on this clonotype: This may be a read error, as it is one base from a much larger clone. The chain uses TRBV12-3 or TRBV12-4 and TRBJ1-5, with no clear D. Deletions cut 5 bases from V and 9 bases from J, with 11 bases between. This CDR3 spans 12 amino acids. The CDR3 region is CASSGIGRPQHF. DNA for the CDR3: TGTGCCAGCAGTGGAATTGGACGGCCCCAGCATTTT.

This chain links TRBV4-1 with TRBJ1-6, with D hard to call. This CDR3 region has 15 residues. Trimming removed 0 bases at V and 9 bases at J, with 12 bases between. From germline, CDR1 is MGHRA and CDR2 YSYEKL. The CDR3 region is CASSQDPRVPSPLHF. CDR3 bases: TGCGCCAGCAGCCAAGATCCCCGGGTACCTTCACCCCTCCACTTT.

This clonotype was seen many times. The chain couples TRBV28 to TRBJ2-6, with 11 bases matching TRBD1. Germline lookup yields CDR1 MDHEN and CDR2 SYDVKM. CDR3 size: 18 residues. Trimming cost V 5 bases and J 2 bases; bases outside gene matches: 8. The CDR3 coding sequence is TGTGCCAGCAGTCTACCGGGACAGGGGGGTCCTGGGGCCAACGTCCTGACTTTC. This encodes CASSLPGQGGPGANVLTF.

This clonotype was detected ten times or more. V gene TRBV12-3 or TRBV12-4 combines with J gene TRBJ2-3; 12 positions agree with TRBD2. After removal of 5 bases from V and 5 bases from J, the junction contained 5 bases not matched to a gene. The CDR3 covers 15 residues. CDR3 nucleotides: TGTGCCAGCAGTGCCCTAGCGGGGGGGTTAGATACGCAGTATTTT. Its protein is CASSALAGGLDTQYF.

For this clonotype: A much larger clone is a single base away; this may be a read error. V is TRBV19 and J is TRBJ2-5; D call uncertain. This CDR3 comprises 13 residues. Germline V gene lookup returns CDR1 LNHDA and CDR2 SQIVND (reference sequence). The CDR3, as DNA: TGTGCCAGTAGTATAGCAGGTCAAGAGACCCAGCACTTC. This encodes CASSIAGQETQHF.

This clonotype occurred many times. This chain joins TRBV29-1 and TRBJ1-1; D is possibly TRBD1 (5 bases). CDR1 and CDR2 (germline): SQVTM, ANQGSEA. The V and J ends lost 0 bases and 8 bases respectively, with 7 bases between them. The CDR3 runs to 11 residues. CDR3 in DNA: TGCAGCGTTGAAGAGTGGGGGGAAGCTTTCTTT. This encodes CSVEEWGEAFF. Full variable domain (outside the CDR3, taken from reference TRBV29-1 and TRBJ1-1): SAVISQKPSRDICQRGTSLTIQCQVDSQVTMMFWYRQQPGQSLTLIATANQGSEATYESGFVIDKFPISRPNLTFSTLTVSNMSPEDSSIYLCSVEEWGEAFFGQGTRLTVV.